Presented here are 20 T cell receptor beta chains from one specimen sequenced in a study of T cell clonotyping in hematopoietic cell transplantation (dated by TCRdb to about 2021). The time point label, as the study defines it: 30 days after allo-HCT. The library was prepared using the immunoSEQ multiplex PCR assay. What TCRdb holds here is the immuneACCESS table cut down to in-frame rearrangements. Part of the clones is not present; checked against another copy, under half of the missing clones reflect an unresolved V gene, and the others are unexplained. For this sample the table gives fewer than 8,000 clones, of which roughly 94% were detected only once. The top ten clonotypes cover approximately 1.3% of the sample. Sequencing was performed on peripheral blood mononuclear cells, taken 30 days after allogeneic stem cell transplant. Source of these receptors: a male patient aged 60-70 years who had an allogeneic stem cell transplant from an unrelated donor, so T cells may come from the graft donor. Some clones in this sample may be carry-over from other donors' samples.

J is TRBJ2-1 and V is TRBV6-8, with D unresolved. CDR1 MNHGY and CDR2 SAAAGT come from the germline V gene. V was cut by 8 bases and J by 3 bases, with 11 bases left in between. The CDR3 is 13 residues long. CDR3 DNA: TGTGCCAGCCCGGTGAGGTACTACAATGAGCAGTTCTTC. The encoded protein is CASPVRYYNEQFF.

The genes are TRBV4-3 and TRBJ2-1; 14 positions agree with TRBD2. The CDR3 length is 17 residues. Germline values: CDR1 LGHNA, CDR2 YSLEER. The ends lost 1 base at V and 6 bases at J; junction bases unmatched: 5. The CDR3 loop is CASSQGGTSGRFNEQFF. The CDR3 DNA follows: TGCGCCAGCAGCCAAGGCGGGACTAGCGGGAGATTCAATGAGCAGTTCTTC.

This clone was picked up one time. V is TRBV28 and J is TRBJ2-7, with D perhaps TRBD2 (7 bases). The CDR3 runs to 13 residues. With 7 bases removed from V and 3 bases from J, the gap between germline ends came to 13 bases. The germline CDR1 and CDR2 sequences are MDHEN and SYDVKM. CDR3 in DNA: TGTGCCAGCACCTCCGGGGGGCGCTACGAGCAGTACTTC. Translation gives CASTSGGRYEQYF. Supplemented by reference TRBV28 and TRBJ2-7, the full variable domain reads DVKVTQSSRYLVKRTGEKVFLECVQDMDHENMFWYRQDPGLGLRLIYFSYDVKMKEKGDIPEGYSVSREKKERFSLILESASTNQTSMYLCASTSGGRYEQYFGPGTRLTVT.

The V gene is TRBV11-2, the J gene TRBJ2-1; D not certain. Germline V gene sequence: CDR1 SGHAT, CDR2 FQNNGV. The CDR3 consists of 12 residues. Trimming pared 1 base from V and 8 bases from J, leaving 6 bases between. CDR3 sequence: CASSLVSDEQFF. In nucleotides, the CDR3 is TGTGCCAGCAGCTTAGTCTCTGATGAGCAGTTCTTC.

The genes are TRBV7-2 and TRBJ1-1; D is possibly TRBD1 (6 bases). The V end was cut by 4 bases, the J end by 4 bases, with 16 bases between. The CDR3 totals 15 residues. CDR1 and CDR2 (germline): SGHTA, FQGNSA. The DNA of the CDR3 is TGTGCCAGCAGCTCGATAACAGGGCCGGCCACTGAAGCTTTCTTT. Protein sequence: CASSSITGPATEAFF.

The V gene is TRBV6-5, the J gene TRBJ1-1; 7 nucleotides line up with TRBD1. With V trimmed by 0 bases and J by 7 bases, 5 bases remained unmatched. This CDR3 region has 14 residues. Germline CDR1 reads MNHEY; CDR2 reads SVGAGI. The CDR3 sequence is CASSYSRQGLEAFF. CDR3 nucleotide sequence: TGTGCCAGCAGTTACTCCCGACAGGGCCTTGAAGCTTTCTTT.

This clone was detected once. This rearrangement joins TRBV7-9 to TRBJ1-1; the D is unclear. V dropped 0 bases and J dropped 5 bases, with 7 bases sitting between them. From germline, CDR1 is SEHNR and CDR2 FQNEAQ (reference sequence). This CDR3 is 13 amino acids long. The CDR3 protein is CASSLAPQTEAFF. CDR3 bases: TGTGCCAGCAGCTTAGCGCCACAGACTGAAGCTTTCTTT.

The chain has TRBV4-1 and TRBJ1-1, with TRBD1 matching over 8 bases. CDR3 length: 11 residues. Germline values: CDR1 MGHRA, CDR2 YSYEKL. V gave up 8 bases and J gave up 7 bases; unmatched junction bases: 3. DNA for the CDR3: TGCGCCAGCCAGGGGGCCAGTGAAGCTTTCTTT. Its protein is CASQGASEAFF.

The chain has TRBV15 and TRBJ1-2, with D unclear. The CDR3 sequence is 17 residues long. Germline CDR1 is LNHNV and CDR2 is YYDKDF (reference sequence). The V end lost 0 bases, the J end lost 0 bases, and 14 bases lay between the germline ends. Written as DNA, the CDR3 is TGTGCCACCAGCAGAGATGGGAGCGGCGGCGCTAACTATGGCTACACCTTC. It codes for CATSRDGSGGANYGYTF.

The chain uses TRBV19 and TRBJ2-4, with D perhaps TRBD2 (5 bases). Trimming took off 3 bases at V and 0 bases at J, with 9 bases between the two ends. The CDR3 loop spans 15 amino acids. Germline V gives CDR1 LNHDA, CDR2 SQIVND (reference sequence). The CDR3 loop is CASSIVGLAKNIQYF. CDR3 DNA: TGTGCCAGTAGTATTGTAGGACTAGCCAAAAACATTCAGTACTTC.

The V and J genes are TRBV18 and TRBJ2-5; D is unresolved. The CDR3 spans 13 residues. Trimming removed 2 bases from V and 7 bases from J, with 11 bases in between. Germline V gives CDR1 KGHSH, CDR2 LQKENI. Written as DNA, the CDR3 is TGTGCCAGCTCACCAGCTTCGGTGGCGACCCAGTACTTC. Residues: CASSPASVATQYF.

The genes are TRBV5-1 and TRBJ1-1, with a tentative D call TRBD1 (5 bases). V dropped 4 bases and J dropped 1 base, with 17 bases sitting between them. CDR1 and CDR2 from the germline V gene are SGHRS and YFSETQ. This CDR3 is 16 amino acids long. CDR3: CASSRNAGTPNTEAFF. The CDR3 nucleotides are TGCGCCAGCAGCCGAAATGCCGGGACGCCGAACACTGAAGCTTTCTTT.

The chain recombines TRBV27 with TRBJ2-7; 14 nucleotides align to TRBD2. V was pared by 5 bases and J by 3 bases, with 6 bases of the junction left unmatched. The CDR3 contains 16 residues. Germline V gene lookup returns CDR1 MNHEY and CDR2 SMNVEV (reference sequence). CDR3 sequence reads: CASSPGLAGANYEQYF. The DNA for the CDR3 is TGTGCCAGCAGTCCGGGACTAGCGGGAGCCAACTACGAGCAGTACTTC.

The chain recombines TRBV15 with TRBJ2-7, with 9 bases lining up with TRBD2. The CDR3 sequence is 16 residues long. Germline assignment: CDR1 LNHNV and CDR2 YYDKDF (reference sequence). Trimming cost V 0 bases and J 3 bases; bases outside gene matches: 6. The DNA for the CDR3 is TGTGCCACCAGCAGAGAGGTCCCTAGCGGGGTCTACGAGCAGTACTTC. Its translation is CATSREVPSGVYEQYF.

The V and J genes are TRBV7-9 and TRBJ1-5, with 8 positions matching TRBD1. Germline loops: CDR1 SEHNR, CDR2 FQNEAQ (reference sequence). CDR3 length: 17 residues. J gave up 5 bases and V 1 base, and 10 bases lay outside the gene matches. CDR3 nucleotides: TGTGCCAGCAGCTTAGGGCTTTTGGGCAGGGGGCATCAGCCCCAGCATTTT. Its protein product is CASSLGLLGRGHQPQHF.

The chain carries TRBV7-2 and TRBJ2-3; a possible D gene is TRBD2 (5 bases). V was cut by 5 bases and J by 6 bases, with 15 bases left in between. CDR3 length equals 14 residues. The V gene's germline CDR1 is SGHTA and CDR2 FQGNSA. The CDR3 loop is CASSTGLAWDTQYF. DNA of the CDR3: TGTGCCAGCAGCACCGGGTTAGCGTGGGATACGCAGTATTTT.

V is TRBV9 and J is TRBJ2-2; D is possibly TRBD2 (6 bases). V dropped 0 bases and J dropped 0 bases, with 6 bases sitting between them. The CDR3 spans 15 residues. CDR1 and CDR2 (germline): SGDLS, YYNGEE. CDR3 protein: CASSVGGTNTGELFF. Here the CDR3 DNA reads TGTGCCAGCAGCGTAGGCGGGACGAACACCGGGGAGCTGTTTTTT.

The chain employs TRBV5-1 and TRBJ2-1, with 7 bases aligning to TRBD1. Trimming cost V 4 bases and J 3 bases; bases outside gene matches: 10. CDR1 is SGHRS, CDR2 YFSETQ, per germline. The length of the CDR3 is 16 residues. This chain's CDR3 is CASSSKPRGNYNEQFF. The CDR3 coding sequence is TGCGCCAGCAGCAGTAAGCCCAGGGGGAACTACAATGAGCAGTTCTTC.

The chain combines TRBV5-1 with TRBJ1-1; the D gene is possibly TRBD1 (6 bases). The CDR3 length is 13 residues. V dropped 2 bases and J dropped 7 bases, with 12 bases sitting between them. The germline V gene has CDR1 SGHRS and CDR2 YFSETQ. CDR3 sequence: CASSFQGRGEAFF. The CDR3 coding sequence is TGCGCCAGCAGCTTTCAGGGGAGAGGTGAAGCTTTCTTT.

The chain joins TRBV28 to TRBJ2-3, with no clear D. Germline CDR1 reads MDHEN; CDR2 reads SYDVKM. V shed 5 bases and J shed 2 bases, with 14 bases lying between them. The CDR3 runs 15 residues. As DNA, the CDR3 is TGTGCCAGCAGTACTAACTATCGGACCACAGATACGCAGTATTTT. It translates to CASSTNYRTTDTQYF.